This T cell receptor (beta chain) was identified during a study of cytomegalovirus exposure and HLA in healthy donors. Concerning this clone itself: The junction and the germline gene differ at one end; a read error may be behind it.

The PCR was carried out with 60 Vbeta primers and 13 Jbeta primers. Sequencing was performed with immunoSEQ multiplex PCR; in TCRdb, only in-frame clones are kept and a portion is missing. The sample yields 150,000 to 170,000 clones, 70% to 80% seen once. The CDR3 consists of 14 residues. Looked up from germline, CDR1 is GTSNPN and CDR2 is SVGIG (reference sequence). The TCR sequence derives from a woman between 35 and 50 years old in good health and CMV-seronegative. Sequencing used PBMCs. The J gene is TRBJ2-3, the V gene TRBV30, with D possibly being TRBD1 (6 bases). The CDR3 sequence: CTWDHVGGTDTQYF. CDR3 DNA sequence: TGTACCTGGGACCATGTAGGGGGAACAGATACGCAGTATTTT.